These 18 T cell receptor beta chains share one sample of origin, sequenced in a study of CD8 T cells in ankylosing spondylitis. MiXCR, run by TCRdb on the 5' RACE reads, gives a single entry per CDR3 protein. Counted here are roughly 40,000 distinct CDR3 sequences, around 2.9% occurring once; the ten biggest clones make up approximately 4.3%. The specimen was blood, either unsorted or a sorted T cell fraction (not recorded which). The origin of the receptors is a male donor with ankylosing spondylitis or in good health (not recorded which).

This clonotype came up many times. The CDR3 spells CASSVEQRAYEQYF. The DNA of the CDR3 is TGTGCCAGCAGCGTAGAGCAGCGAGCCTACGAGCAGTACTTC. The rearrangement links TRBV9 to TRBJ2-7, with unresolved D. This CDR3 has 14 residues. Trimming shortened V by 0 bases and J by 2 bases, and 9 bases separated the two germline ends. The germline CDR1 and CDR2 sequences are SGDLS and YYNGEE.

There are many counts of this clonotype. This chain connects TRBV9 to TRBJ2-1; D unclear. The CDR3 consists of 16 residues. Per the germline V gene, CDR1 is SGDLS and CDR2 is YYNGEE. V lost 3 bases, J lost 4 bases, and 17 bases lay in between. The CDR3 loop reads CASSADRRRAYNEQFF. The CDR3 DNA reads TGTGCCAGCAGCGCTGATCGACGGAGAGCTTACAATGAGCAGTTCTTC.

This clonotype was detected ten times or more. V is TRBV9 and J is TRBJ2-2, with no clear D. In germline, CDR1 is SGDLS, CDR2 YYNGEE. V lost 3 bases, J lost 8 bases, and 5 bases lay in between. The CDR3 consists of 11 residues. The CDR3 DNA reads TGTGCCAGCAGCGCTATAGGGGAGCTGTTTTTT. Its protein is CASSAIGELFF. Drawing the rest from reference TRBV9 and TRBJ2-2, the complete variable domain is DSGVTQTPKHLITATGQRVTLRCSPRSGDLSVYWYQQSLDQGLQFLIQYYNGEERAKGNILERFSAQQFPDLHSELNLSSLELGDSALYFCASSAIGELFFGEGSRLTVL.

This clonotype was counted at least ten times. This rearrangement joins TRBV9 to TRBJ2-7; possibly TRBD1 for D (6 bases). Germline V gene lookup returns CDR1 SGDLS and CDR2 YYNGEE. This CDR3 has 14 amino acids. Trimming pared 4 bases from V and 5 bases from J, leaving 16 bases between. CDR3 protein: CASSITGSSDEQYF. The DNA of the CDR3 is TGTGCCAGCAGCATTACAGGGAGTAGTGACGAGCAGTACTTC.

This clonotype was seen ten or more times. The chain uses TRBV9 and TRBJ2-4; D is perhaps TRBD1 (5 bases). CDR3 length equals 14 residues. From germline, CDR1 is SGDLS and CDR2 YYNGEE. V dropped 0 bases and J dropped 5 bases, with 9 bases sitting between them. CDR3 sequence (DNA): TGTGCCAGCAGCGTAGGCAGGGTCGAAAACATTCAGTACTTC. It yields the protein CASSVGRVENIQYF.

In this sample, this clonotype turned up many times. The chain is built from TRBV9 and TRBJ1-1, with a possible D match to TRBD1 (6 bases). From germline, CDR1 is SGDLS and CDR2 YYNGEE. This CDR3 has 12 residues. Trimming took 3 bases from V and 9 from J, leaving 12 bases between them. In DNA form, the CDR3 reads TGTGCCAGCAGCGCAGGAGGGGGGCAAGCTTTCTTT. This sequence encodes CASSAGGGQAFF.

This clonotype was recorded at least ten times. The rearrangement joins TRBV9 to TRBJ1-6; TRBD1 aligns across 7 bases. The V and J ends lost 3 bases and 10 bases, in that order; junction bases with no gene match: 4. The CDR3 length is 13 residues. Germline assignment: CDR1 SGDLS and CDR2 YYNGEE. CDR3 residues: CASSEGARSPLHF. For the CDR3, the DNA is TGTGCCAGCAGCGAGGGGGCGCGATCACCCCTCCACTTT.

This clonotype has a count of ten or more. The rearrangement links TRBV9 to TRBJ2-1, with unresolved D. CDR1 and CDR2 from the germline V gene are SGDLS and YYNGEE. Deletions cut 0 bases from V and 8 bases from J, with 15 bases between. CDR3 size: 15 residues. The CDR3 coding sequence is TGTGCCAGCAGCGTAGCACAGAATATGATCCATGAGCAGTTCTTC. Protein: CASSVAQNMIHEQFF. Drawing the rest from reference TRBV9 and TRBJ2-1, the complete variable domain is DSGVTQTPKHLITATGQRVTLRCSPRSGDLSVYWYQQSLDQGLQFLIQYYNGEERAKGNILERFSAQQFPDLHSELNLSSLELGDSALYFCASSVAQNMIHEQFFGPGTRLTVL.

At least ten counts were recorded for this clonotype. The V call is TRBV9, the J call TRBJ2-6; 7 bases map to TRBD2. Germline-derived CDR1 and CDR2 are SGDLS and YYNGEE. After removal of 0 bases from V and 0 bases from J, the junction contained 6 bases not matched to a gene. This CDR3 spans 18 amino acids. The CDR3 region is CASSVGGGSVSGANVLTF. As DNA, the CDR3 is TGTGCCAGCAGCGTAGGCGGCGGGAGCGTCTCTGGGGCCAACGTCCTGACTTTC.

This clonotype was recorded many times. The J gene is TRBJ2-3, the V gene TRBV9; D gene uncertain. V was shortened by 4 bases and J by 3 bases, with 12 bases between the two germline ends. The CDR3 runs 14 residues. Germline loops: CDR1 SGDLS, CDR2 YYNGEE. The CDR3 DNA sequence: TGTGCCAGCAGCCCCCCAGGAGCGACAGATACGCAGTATTTT. It specifies CASSPPGATDTQYF. Filled out from reference TRBV9 and TRBJ2-3, the complete variable domain reads DSGVTQTPKHLITATGQRVTLRCSPRSGDLSVYWYQQSLDQGLQFLIQYYNGEERAKGNILERFSAQQFPDLHSELNLSSLELGDSALYFCASSPPGATDTQYFGPGTRLTVL.

This clonotype was seen ten or more times. DNA of the CDR3: TGTGCCAGCAGCGGACACGGACTAGCGGGCCCCAAAGAGACCCAGTACTTC. As protein: CASSGHGLAGPKETQYF. The chain employs TRBV9 and TRBJ2-5; 11 nucleotides match TRBD2. Germline V gives CDR1 SGDLS, CDR2 YYNGEE. The V segment lost 3 bases and the J segment 3 bases; nucleotides outside the gene matches: 10. There are 17 residues in the CDR3.

This clonotype was found many times. The rearrangement uses TRBV9 and TRBJ1-1; 7 bases are a match to TRBD1. CDR1 is SGDLS and CDR2 is YYNGEE in the germline V gene. This CDR3 region has 17 residues. V lost 2 bases, J lost 5 bases, and 15 bases stayed unmatched. The CDR3 sequence is CASSVLSGQGVETEAFF. In DNA form, the CDR3 reads TGTGCCAGCAGCGTTCTGAGTGGTCAGGGGGTTGAGACTGAAGCTTTCTTT.

This clonotype was detected many times. The rearrangement joins TRBV9 to TRBJ2-1; D may be TRBD1 (5 bases). The CDR3 loop spans 15 amino acids. Germline V gives CDR1 SGDLS, CDR2 YYNGEE. The V gene lost 4 bases and the J gene lost 2 bases, with 13 bases spanning the gap. CDR3 amino acids: CASSLAGLPYNEQFF. The CDR3 DNA reads TGTGCCAGCAGCCTGGCAGGGCTCCCCTACAATGAGCAGTTCTTC.

This clonotype was recorded at least ten times. The chain carries TRBV9 and TRBJ2-7, with D hard to call. The CDR3 runs to 14 residues. Germline assignment: CDR1 SGDLS and CDR2 YYNGEE. Trimming took off 0 bases at V and 5 bases at J, with 12 bases between the two ends. DNA of the CDR3: TGTGCCAGCAGCGTAGGCCCCAGTAGGGACGAGCAGTACTTC. This encodes CASSVGPSRDEQYF.

This clonotype was detected ten times or more. The chain links TRBV9 to TRBJ2-1; TRBD2 agrees at 9 bases. From germline, CDR1 is SGDLS and CDR2 YYNGEE. V was clipped by 4 bases and J by 4 bases; unmatched bases: 9. This CDR3 comprises 16 residues. The CDR3 spells CASSPSGEGLYNEQFF. In nucleotides, the CDR3 is TGTGCCAGCAGCCCTAGCGGGGAGGGCCTGTACAATGAGCAGTTCTTC.

This clonotype has a count of ten or more. This rearrangement joins TRBV9 to TRBJ2-2; 16 bases align to TRBD2. This CDR3 region has 18 residues. The J segment lost 5 bases and the V segment lost 4 bases, leaving 8 bases of the junction unmatched. The germline CDR1 and CDR2 sequences are SGDLS and YYNGEE. CDR3 residues: CASSLNPGLAGGTGELFF. The CDR3 coding sequence is TGTGCCAGCAGCTTAAACCCGGGACTAGCGGGAGGGACCGGGGAGCTGTTTTTT.

This clonotype occurred many times. The rearrangement links TRBV9 to TRBJ2-7, with D possibly being TRBD2 (6 bases). This CDR3 is 15 amino acids long. Looked up from germline, CDR1 is SGDLS and CDR2 is YYNGEE. The germline V and J ends were trimmed by 0 bases and 10 bases, with 20 bases remaining between them. CDR3 sequence reads: CASSVEPSASPSQYF. The CDR3 coding sequence is TGTGCCAGCAGCGTAGAGCCTAGCGCTTCACCCTCTCAGTACTTC.

The chain carries TRBV9 and TRBJ2-2, with D perhaps being TRBD1 or TRBD2 (5 bases each). The CDR3 loop spans 14 amino acids. Germline V CDR1 and CDR2: SGDLS, YYNGEE. V was pared by 7 bases and J by 0 bases, with 10 bases between. The CDR3 DNA reads TGTGCCAGCGGGGGACCGGCGAACACCGGGGAGCTGTTTTTT. It specifies CASGGPANTGELFF.